Reported below is one T cell receptor beta chain. This specimen belongs to a study of CD8 T cells in ankylosing spondylitis. This CDR3 is 16 amino acids long. V lost 4 bases and J lost 6, with 21 bases in between. CDR1 and CDR2 from the germline V gene are KGHSH and LQKENI. TCRdb recomputed calls from the 5' RACE reads with MiXCR, one row per CDR3 protein. The sample lists 250,000 to 350,000 distinct CDR3 sequences; around 20% were seen once. The TCR sequence derives from a male donor with ankylosing spondylitis or in good health (not recorded which). The specimen was blood, either unsorted or a sorted T cell fraction (not recorded which). This rearrangement joins TRBV18 to TRBJ1-1; a possible D gene is TRBD1 (5 bases). The CDR3, as DNA: TGTGCCAGCTCACGAAATATAGGGGTAAGTTCAGCTGAAGCTTTCTTT. It specifies CASSRNIGVSSAEAFF.